The 10 T cell receptor beta chains below all came from one sample that was sequenced in a study of T cells in Graves' hyperthyroidism and ophthalmopathy. The source material, RNA transcripts, was used to amplify TCR beta CDR3 regions. With the HTBI primer set, the TCR CDR3 went through a first round of RT-PCR. TCRdb reprocessed the multiplex PCR reads via MiXCR and lists one record per CDR3 protein. The sample lists 240,000 or so distinct CDR3 sequences; about 16% were seen once. Specimen: blood. The receptors were gathered from a woman aged 18-29 years with Graves' ophthalmopathy.

This clonotype has a count of ten or more. CDR3 sequence (DNA): TGTGCCAGCAGCTCGCTCGAGGGAAAGGGGGAGAGCTCCTACAATGAGCAGTTCTTC. This gives the protein CASSSLEGKGESSYNEQFF. The chain uses TRBV7-9 and TRBJ2-1; D may be TRBD1 (6 bases). Germline CDR1 is SEHNR and CDR2 is FQNEAQ (reference sequence). This CDR3 region has 19 residues. Trimming stripped 4 bases from V and 0 bases from J, with 22 bases between.

This clonotype was recorded many times. The chain combines TRBV30 with TRBJ1-2; weak D call: TRBD1 (6 bases). The CDR3 has 14 amino acids. V was clipped by 3 bases and J by 8 bases, with 19 bases between them. CDR1 and CDR2 (germline): GTSNPN, SVGIG (reference sequence). CDR3 residues: CAWSPKGGLEGYTF. CDR3 nucleotides: TGTGCCTGGAGCCCGAAGGGGGGCCTAGAAGGCTACACCTTC. Variable domain in full (rest from reference TRBV30 and TRBJ1-2): SQTIHQWPATLVQPVGSPLSLECTVEGTSNPNLYWYRQAAGRGLQLLFYSVGIGQISSEVPQNLSASRPQDRQFILSSKKLLLSDSGFYLCAWSPKGGLEGYTFGSGTRLTVV.

The V call is TRBV11-2, the J call TRBJ2-1, with 11 bases matching TRBD2. The germline V gene encodes CDR1 SGHAT and CDR2 FQNNGV. This CDR3 contains 18 residues. J was trimmed by 6 bases and V by 0 bases; bases with no gene match: 10. CDR3 sequence: CASSLDPPTSGSPNEQFF. The CDR3 DNA reads TGTGCCAGCAGCTTAGACCCCCCTACTAGCGGGAGTCCCAATGAGCAGTTCTTC.

The V and J genes are TRBV6-2 or TRBV6-3 and TRBJ2-4, with 7 bases that match TRBD1. Unmatched junction bases numbered 3, after V lost 2 bases and J lost 5 bases. CDR1 is MNHEY and CDR2 is SVGEGT in the germline V gene. The CDR3 runs 14 residues. In DNA form, the CDR3 reads TGTGCCAGCAGTTACAGGGGGCTCGAAAACATTCAGTACTTC. It yields the protein CASSYRGLENIQYF.

This clonotype occurred many times. The chain links TRBV19 to TRBJ1-5; 7 bases are a match to TRBD1. Germline V gene sequence: CDR1 LNHDA, CDR2 SQIVND (reference sequence). Trimming took 5 bases from V and 0 from J; bases not matched to a gene: 4. CDR3 length: 15 residues. This CDR3 reads CASSWDRYSNQPQHF. The CDR3 coding sequence is TGTGCCAGTAGTTGGGACAGATATAGCAATCAGCCCCAGCATTTT. The whole variable domain, filled in from reference TRBV19 and TRBJ1-5, reads DGGITQSPKYLFRKEGQNVTLSCEQNLNHDAMYWYRQDPGQGLRLIYYSQIVNDFQKGDIAEGYSVSREKKESFPLTVTSAQKNPTAFYLCASSWDRYSNQPQHFGDGTRLSIL.

This clonotype was counted at least ten times. The gene calls are TRBV7-9 and TRBJ2-7; D is possibly TRBD2 (5 bases). Germline CDR1 reads SEHNR; CDR2 reads FQNEAQ (reference sequence). The ends were cut back, 5 bases at V and 2 bases at J, with 10 bases in the middle. The CDR3 covers 13 residues. The CDR3 DNA is TGTGCCAGCAGCCGCGACGGGACCTACGAGCAGTACTTC. This sequence encodes CASSRDGTYEQYF.

This clonotype has a count of ten or more. The chain carries TRBV5-1 and TRBJ1-4, with D hard to call. The CDR3 is 13 amino acids. Germline CDR1 reads SGHRS; CDR2 reads YFSETQ. V shed 2 bases and J shed 8 bases, with 10 bases lying between them. The chain's CDR3 is CASSLDSGEKLFF. CDR3 DNA: TGCGCCAGCAGCTTAGATTCCGGCGAAAAACTGTTTTTT.

Many counts were recorded for this clonotype. This chain joins TRBV7-2 and TRBJ2-2; 10 bases match TRBD2. CDR1 is SGHTA and CDR2 is FQGNSA in the germline V gene. CDR3 length: 16 amino acids. The V gene end was trimmed by 5 bases and the J gene end by 5 bases; junction bases not matched to a gene: 8. The CDR3 region is CASSESSGSWTGELFF. For the CDR3, the DNA is TGTGCCAGCAGCGAATCTAGCGGGAGTTGGACCGGGGAGCTGTTTTTT.

On this clonotype: A much larger clonotype is one base distant, so this may be a read error. The missing conserved phenylalanine or tryptophan at the end of this CDR3 makes a read error likely. CDR3 DNA sequence: TGTGCCAGCAGTCCGCGGACAGGGTCAACCGGGGAGCTGTTTCTT. Translating it yields CASSPRTGSTGELFL. J is TRBJ2-2 and V is TRBV6-1, with 8 positions matching TRBD1. The V gene end was trimmed by 5 bases and the J gene end by 5 bases; junction bases not matched to a gene: 7. CDR3 length equals 15 residues. Germline V gene sequence: CDR1 MNHNS, CDR2 SASEGT.

This clonotype was recorded many times. The chain carries TRBV12-3 or TRBV12-4 and TRBJ1-1; D remains unclear. The germline V and J ends were trimmed by 8 bases and 0 bases, with 10 bases remaining between them. The length of the CDR3 is 13 residues. Here the CDR3 reads CASLVSMNTEAFF. The CDR3 nucleotides are TGTGCCAGCTTGGTGAGCATGAACACTGAAGCTTTCTTT.